The T cell receptor (beta chain) described here comes from a study of blood T cell repertoires in COVID-19. Whole-study context: The United States, Italy and Spain were the sources of the acute and convalescent COVID-19 samples. PBMCs, B-cell-depleted T cells, or T cells provided the cDNA or gDNA that made up the material.

Source study methods: It was from reference gene primer amplification that nucleated cell counts were estimated. Sequencing was performed with immunoSEQ multiplex PCR; in TCRdb, only in-frame clones are kept and a portion is missing. Clone size and V and J calls were adopted from that table, with D and trimming inferred from the DNA. The table lists 150,000 or so clones, about 81% of them singletons, with 8.4% in the top ten. In germline, CDR1 is SGHTS, CDR2 YDEGEE. The CDR3 has 14 residues. V dropped 1 base and J dropped 1 base, with 8 bases sitting between them. This chain connects TRBV5-8 to TRBJ1-1, with D perhaps TRBD1 (6 bases). The sample was peripheral blood. The origin of this receptor is a woman aged 70 to 79 with acute or convalescent COVID-19. The CDR3, as DNA: TGTGCCAGCAGCTTGCAACAGGGGAACACTGAAGCTTTCTTT. Its protein is CASSLQQGNTEAFF.